The 20 T cell receptor beta chains below all came from one sample that was sequenced in a study of graft-versus-host responses after intestinal transplantation. Only in-frame clones appear in the TCRdb table, and some are missing; sequencing was by immunoSEQ multiplex PCR. The table includes around 12,000 clones, around 84% detected once. Source: PBMCs, taken around 310 days after intestinal transplant. These receptors all come from a human patient who received an intestinal transplant, so some T cells may come from the graft donor.

The rearrangement links TRBV19 to TRBJ2-1, with unresolved D. V was shortened by 3 bases and J by 3 bases, with 9 bases between the two germline ends. Germline CDR1 LNHDA, CDR2 SQIVND (reference sequence). The CDR3 has 14 residues. The CDR3 protein is CASSMASGYNEQFF. The CDR3, as DNA: TGTGCCAGTAGTATGGCTTCTGGCTACAATGAGCAGTTCTTC.

The chain carries TRBV6-1 and TRBJ2-7; possible D gene TRBD1, 5 bases. With 6 bases removed from V and 8 bases from J, the gap between germline ends came to 14 bases. This CDR3 is 12 amino acids long. The germline gives CDR1 MNHNS, CDR2 SASEGT. DNA for the CDR3: TGTGCCAGCAGCCCAGACAGAGAACAGCAGTACTTC. It specifies CASSPDREQQYF.

The J gene is TRBJ2-5, the V gene TRBV4-1; D is perhaps TRBD2 (6 bases). This CDR3 comprises 16 residues. CDR1 and CDR2 from the germline V gene are MGHRA and YSYEKL. The V and J ends lost 0 bases and 5 bases respectively, with 16 bases between them. CDR3 protein: CASSQEWAGGRETQYF. CDR3 nucleotide sequence: TGCGCCAGCAGCCAAGAGTGGGCAGGAGGGCGCGAGACCCAGTACTTC.

The V and J genes are TRBV11-2 and TRBJ2-7; TRBD2 matches at 7 bases. CDR3 length: 14 amino acids. V trimming: 4 bases; J trimming: 6 bases; junction bases outside the gene matches: 9. Germline CDR1 and CDR2: SGHAT and FQNNGV. This CDR3 reads CASSSGVAGSEQYF. The CDR3 nucleotides read TGTGCCAGCAGCTCGGGGGTAGCGGGTTCCGAGCAGTACTTC. Together with reference TRBV11-2 and TRBJ2-7, the CDR3 gives the full variable domain: EAGVAQSPRYKIIEKRQSVAFWCNPISGHATLYWYQQILGQGPKLLIQFQNNGVVDDSQLPKDRFSAERLKGVDSTLKIQPAKLEDSAVYLCASSSGVAGSEQYFGPGTRLTVT.

The V call is TRBV30, the J call TRBJ1-1; D gene uncertain. The CDR3 is 13 residues long. Trimming shortened V by 4 bases and J by 5 bases, and 14 bases separated the two germline ends. The germline gives CDR1 GTSNPN, CDR2 SVGIG (reference sequence). This chain's CDR3 is CAWIPMRGTEAFF. CDR3 DNA sequence: TGTGCCTGGATCCCGATGCGAGGGACTGAAGCTTTCTTT.

The V and J genes are TRBV28 and TRBJ2-5, with a possible D match to TRBD1 (6 bases). V was shortened by 2 bases and J by 5 bases, with 18 bases between the two germline ends. CDR3 length equals 16 residues. The germline V gene has CDR1 MDHEN and CDR2 SYDVKM. The CDR3 DNA is TGTGCCAGCAGTTTAAGTCCCAGGGGAAGGAGGGAGACCCAGTACTTC. As protein: CASSLSPRGRRETQYF.

The chain is built from TRBV6-5 and TRBJ1-1, with D possibly being TRBD1 (5 bases). The CDR3 has 13 residues. Germline V gives CDR1 MNHEY, CDR2 SVGAGI. V was cut by 4 bases and J by 5 bases, with 11 bases left in between. The CDR3 region has the DNA TGTGCCAGCAGTTGGGGCAAGGGAACTGAAGCTTTCTTT. As protein: CASSWGKGTEAFF.

This clone was detected only once. The V call is TRBV5-6, the J call TRBJ2-2; TRBD2 might be the D (5 bases). Trimming removed 3 bases from V and 3 bases from J, with 15 bases in between. Germline values: CDR1 SGHDT, CDR2 YYEEEE. CDR3 length: 16 residues. CDR3 bases: TGTGCCAGCAGCTGGCGAGGGAAGGGCTACACCGGGGAGCTGTTTTTT. Translating it yields CASSWRGKGYTGELFF.

On this clone: Its ends do not fully match the called genes, so a read error is possible. The rearrangement joins TRBV7-9 to TRBJ2-1, with D possibly TRBD2 on 6 matching bases. The CDR3 has 13 amino acids. Germline V gene sequence: CDR1 SEHNR, CDR2 FQNEAQ (reference sequence). The CDR3 here is CASSKEGQALVLF. The CDR3 DNA sequence: TGTGCCAGCAGCAAGGAGGGGCAGGCTTTGGTTCTCTTC.

The chain couples TRBV5-1 to TRBJ2-7; D might be TRBD1 (6 bases). CDR1 is SGHRS and CDR2 is YFSETQ in the germline V gene. The ends were cut back, 3 bases at V and 3 bases at J, with 7 bases in the middle. This CDR3 is built from 12 residues. CDR3 DNA sequence: TGCGCCAGCAGCTGGGACAACTACGAGCAGTACTTC. The encoded protein is CASSWDNYEQYF.

This clone was recorded once. The V call is TRBV28, the J call TRBJ1-2; 10 bases align to TRBD1. V trimming: 4 bases; J trimming: 2 bases; junction bases outside the gene matches: 1. The CDR3 extends over 14 amino acids. CDR1 is MDHEN, CDR2 SYDVKM, per germline. The DNA of the CDR3 is TGTGCCAGCAGTTGGGGACAGGGGAACTATGGCTACACCTTC. It specifies CASSWGQGNYGYTF.

The chain joins TRBV4-1 to TRBJ2-7; the D is unclear. V was pared by 0 bases and J by 3 bases, with 9 bases between. This CDR3 spans 14 amino acids. Germline V lookup: CDR1 MGHRA, CDR2 YSYEKL. The CDR3 region is CASSQDYTLYEQYF. The CDR3 nucleotides read TGCGCCAGCAGCCAAGATTACACTCTCTACGAGCAGTACTTC.

The J gene is TRBJ1-4, the V gene TRBV15; D is unclear. CDR1 is LNHNV, CDR2 YYDKDF, per germline (reference sequence). V gave up 0 bases and J gave up 5 bases, with 13 bases separating them. This CDR3 is 16 amino acids long. The CDR3 bases are TGTGCCACCAGCAGAGATCGGTCCAGAAGCAATGAAAAACTGTTTTTT. It is translated as CATSRDRSRSNEKLFF. The full variable domain, its missing parts supplied by reference TRBV15 and TRBJ1-4, is DAMVIQNPRYQVTQFGKPVTLSCSQTLNHNVMYWYQQKSSQAPKLLFHYYDKDFNNEADTPDNFQSRRPNTSFCFLDIRSPGLGDTAMYLCATSRDRSRSNEKLFFGSGTQLSVL.

The chain is built from TRBV19 and TRBJ2-1; the D gene is possibly TRBD1 (5 bases). Trimming cost V 6 bases and J 9 bases, with 9 bases left between them. From germline, CDR1 is LNHDA and CDR2 SQIVND (reference sequence). CDR3 length equals 11 residues. CDR3 sequence (DNA): TGTGCCAGTAGAAGGGGCGGTGAGCAGTTCTTC. Protein sequence: CASRRGGEQFF. Based on the CDR3 plus reference TRBV19 and TRBJ2-1, the full variable domain is DGGITQSPKYLFRKEGQNVTLSCEQNLNHDAMYWYRQDPGQGLRLIYYSQIVNDFQKGDIAEGYSVSREKKESFPLTVTSAQKNPTAFYLCASRRGGEQFFGPGTRLTVL.

This rearrangement joins TRBV19 to TRBJ2-6; D may be TRBD1 (6 bases). CDR1 and CDR2 (germline): LNHDA, SQIVND (reference sequence). The CDR3 contains 17 residues. V shed 5 bases and J shed 0 bases, with 14 bases lying between them. In DNA, the CDR3 is TGTGCCAGTAGTCAGACAGGTCGGAGCTCTGGGGCCAACGTCCTGACTTTC. Its protein product is CASSQTGRSSGANVLTF.

CDR3 coding DNA: TGTGCCAGCTCTGGCGGGGACGCGGTAACAGGCGAGCAGTACTTC. This sequence encodes CASSGGDAVTGEQYF. The V and J genes are TRBV5-4 and TRBJ2-7, with D maybe TRBD2 (6 bases). From germline, CDR1 is SGHNT and CDR2 YYREEE (reference sequence). This CDR3 is built from 15 residues. Trimming took off 7 bases at V and 6 bases at J, with 23 bases between the two ends.

V is TRBV19 and J is TRBJ2-5; D not resolved. The CDR3 is made up of 14 amino acids. The germline V gene has CDR1 LNHDA and CDR2 SQIVND (reference sequence). Trimming took off 6 bases at V and 1 base at J, with 12 bases between the two ends. CDR3 nucleotide sequence: TGTGCCAGTAGCCCAGCCGCGGCCCAAGAGACCCAGTACTTC. Protein sequence: CASSPAAAQETQYF. The variable domain in full, completed from reference TRBV19 and TRBJ2-5, reads DGGITQSPKYLFRKEGQNVTLSCEQNLNHDAMYWYRQDPGQGLRLIYYSQIVNDFQKGDIAEGYSVSREKKESFPLTVTSAQKNPTAFYLCASSPAAAQETQYFGPGTRLLVL.

CDR3 sequence reads: CASSVDPARMYEQYF. The CDR3 DNA reads TGTGCCAGCAGCGTCGATCCAGCTCGGATGTACGAGCAGTACTTC. V and J are TRBV6-5 and TRBJ2-7; D is uncertain. CDR1 MNHEY and CDR2 SVGAGI come from the germline V gene. Trimming took 6 bases from V and 4 from J, leaving 19 bases between them. The CDR3 is made up of 15 amino acids.

CDR3 amino acids: CASSPMRWDSWEQYF. DNA of the CDR3: TGTGCCAGCAGTCCCATGAGGTGGGACAGCTGGGAGCAGTACTTC. The chain links TRBV2 to TRBJ2-7; 7 bases align to TRBD1. Germline V CDR1 and CDR2: SNHLY, FYNNEI. This CDR3 contains 15 residues. With V trimmed by 5 bases and J by 7 bases, 14 bases remained unmatched.

The chain employs TRBV19 and TRBJ2-7; TRBD1 agrees at 10 bases. The V and J ends lost 8 bases and 3 bases, in that order; junction bases with no gene match: 7. Looked up from germline, CDR1 is LNHDA and CDR2 is SQIVND (reference sequence). The CDR3 is 14 residues long. The CDR3 here is CASRSGTGVYEQYF. Here the CDR3 DNA reads TGTGCCAGTCGGTCCGGGACAGGGGTCTACGAGCAGTACTTC.